A selection of T cell receptor beta chains follows, all from one sample in a study of metastatic and nonmetastatic thyroid tumors. TCRdb re-analyzed the PCR reads through MiXCR. The sample lists about 45,000 clones, around 4% seen once, with over 9% in the top ten. Specimen: blood. These TCRs come from a female donor with papillary thyroid cancer or a benign thyroid nodule (not recorded which). Some clones in this sample may be carry-over from other donors' samples. Both conserved end residues are part of each CDR3. A D gene is named only where the DNA matches it firmly. Where a row states a size, it is once, few, many or the class of an expanded clone; other rows omit it.

j_call d_call clone_size v_call cdr3_nt cdr3_aa
TRBJ1-2 TRBD1 many TRBV20-1 TGCAGTGCTAGAAAGGGGGCCGCTAACTATGGCTACACCTTC CSARKGAANYGYTF
TRBJ2-1 TRBD2 once TRBV11-3 TGTGCCAGCAGCTTAGTCCGGCTAGCGGGAGGGCCGTTGCATGAGCAGTTCTTC CASSLVRLAGGPLHEQFF
TRBJ1-2 TRBD1 - TRBV27 TGTGCCAGCAGTTCGTTCAGCCCCGGGACAGTCTATGGCTACGCCTTC CASSSFSPGTVYGYAF
TRBJ2-3 - many TRBV12-3/TRBV12-4 TGTGCCAGCAGTTTGCGAGGATCTAGCACAGATACGCAGTATTTT CASSLRGSSTDTQYF
TRBJ2-1 TRBD2 many TRBV7-9 TGTGCCAGCAGCCGTAGCGGGAGGGCCTACAATGAGCAGTTCTTC CASSRSGRAYNEQFF
TRBJ1-2 TRBD1 many TRBV12-3/TRBV12-4 TGTGCCAGCAGTTCGACAGGGAACTATGGCTACACCTTC CASSSTGNYGYTF
TRBJ2-1 - - TRBV6-2/TRBV6-3 TGTGCCAGCACCGCTGAATCGAGCTCCTACAATGAGCAGTTCTTC CASTAESSSYNEQFF
TRBJ2-6 - many TRBV19 TGTGCCAGTAGTATAGCGGGACGCTCTGGGGCCAACGTCCTGACTTTC CASSIAGRSGANVLTF
TRBJ2-2 TRBD2 many TRBV7-6 TGTGCCAGCAGCTTGTTAGCGGGAGTGACGATCGGGGAGCTGTTTTTT CASSLLAGVTIGELFF
TRBJ1-4 - - TRBV7-3 TGTGCCAGCAGCCCCTCCCAGGGCCACTATACAACTAATGAAAAACTGTTTTTT CASSPSQGHYTTNEKLFF
TRBJ1-4 - many TRBV20-1 TGCAGTGCTAGAGATCACAAGGGGACTAATGAAAAACTGTTTTTT CSARDHKGTNEKLFF
TRBJ2-1 - many TRBV13 TGTGCCAGCAGCCTATACAATGAGCAGTTCTTC CASSLYNEQFF
TRBJ1-2 TRBD1 - TRBV2 TGTGCCAGCAGGCCCGGGACAGGAAGTACCGGCTACACCTTC CASRPGTGSTGYTF
TRBJ2-3 TRBD1 - TRBV24-1 TGTGCCACCAGTGACCAGGGGGCGTCGGATACGCAGTATTTT CATSDQGASDTQYF
TRBJ2-3 TRBD2 - TRBV7-8 TGTGCCAGCAGCTTAGATGGACTAGCAGGAGGTCCGCAATATTTT CASSLDGLAGGPQYF
TRBJ2-3 TRBD2 - TRBV7-6 TGTGCCAGCAACTCGTTAGCGGGAGGTAGAGATACGCAGTATTTT CASNSLAGGRDTQYF